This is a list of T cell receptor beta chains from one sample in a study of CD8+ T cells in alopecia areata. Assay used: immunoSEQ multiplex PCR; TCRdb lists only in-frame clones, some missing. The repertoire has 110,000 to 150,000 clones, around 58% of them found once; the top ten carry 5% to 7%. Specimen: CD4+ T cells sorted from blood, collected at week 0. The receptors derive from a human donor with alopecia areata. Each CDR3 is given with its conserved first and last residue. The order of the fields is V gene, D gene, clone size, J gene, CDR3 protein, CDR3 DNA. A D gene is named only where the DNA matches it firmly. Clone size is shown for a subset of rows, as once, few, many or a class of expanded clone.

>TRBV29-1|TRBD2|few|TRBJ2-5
CSASGGAPETQYF
TGCAGCGCAAGCGGGGGGGCCCCCGAGACCCAGTACTTC
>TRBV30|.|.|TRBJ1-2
CAWSYGTGYTF
TGTGCCTGGTCCTACGGGACCGGCTACACCTTC
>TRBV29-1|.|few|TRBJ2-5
CSVRTEGGTQYF
TGCAGCGTTCGCACCGAGGGGGGGACCCAGTACTTC
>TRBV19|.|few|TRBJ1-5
CASSTRQADQPQHF
TGTGCCAGTAGTACCCGACAGGCTGATCAGCCCCAGCATTTT
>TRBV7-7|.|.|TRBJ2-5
CASSLGAGFKETQYF
TGTGCTAGCAGCTTAGGGGCAGGCTTTAAAGAGACCCAGTACTTC
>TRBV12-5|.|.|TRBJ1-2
CASGLEGYGYTF
TGTGCTAGTGGTTTGGAGGGTTATGGCTACACCTTC
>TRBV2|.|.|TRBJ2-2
CASSENGGNTGELFF
TGTGCCAGCAGTGAAAATGGGGGGAACACCGGGGAGCTGTTTTTT
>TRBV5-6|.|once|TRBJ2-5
CASSFRGLGQETQYF
TGTGCCAGCAGCTTCAGGGGTCTAGGGCAAGAGACCCAGTACTTC
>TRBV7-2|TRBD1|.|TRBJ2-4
CASSSPGTGTTIQYF
TGTGCCAGCAGCTCACCGGGGACAGGGACTACCATTCAGTACTTC
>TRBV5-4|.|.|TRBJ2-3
CASRDGGGTDTQYF
TGTGCCAGCAGGGACGGTGGGGGTACAGATACGCAGTATTTT
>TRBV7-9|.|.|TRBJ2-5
CASSLGPGPRETQYF
TGTGCCAGCAGCTTAGGGCCAGGGCCCAGGGAGACCCAGTACTTC
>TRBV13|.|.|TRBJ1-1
CASGKRGEAFF
TGTGCCAGCGGGAAGAGGGGAGAAGCTTTCTTT
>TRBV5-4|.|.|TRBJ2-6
CASSWLGTGANVLTF
TGTGCCAGCAGCTGGCTCGGAACTGGGGCCAACGTCCTGACTTTC
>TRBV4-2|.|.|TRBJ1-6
CASSQGVGNSPLHF
TGTGCCAGCAGTCAAGGGGTGGGGAATTCACCCCTCCACTTT
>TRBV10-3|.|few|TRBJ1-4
CAISESVLNSGEKLFF
TGTGCCATCAGTGAGAGCGTCCTAAATTCGGGCGAAAAACTGTTTTTT
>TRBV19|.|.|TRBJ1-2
CASRQGLDYGYTF
TGTGCCAGTAGACAGGGCTTGGACTATGGCTACACCTTC
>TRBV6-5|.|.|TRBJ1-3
CASSPTKTGNTIYF
TGTGCCAGCAGTCCTACAAAGACCGGAAACACCATATATTTT
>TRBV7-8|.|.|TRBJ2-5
CASSLGLQETQYF
TGTGCCAGCAGCTTGGGCTTACAAGAGACCCAGTACTTC
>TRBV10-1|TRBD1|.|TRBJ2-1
CASSDGQGARNEQFF
TGCGCCAGCAGTGATGGCCAGGGGGCGAGGAATGAGCAGTTCTTC
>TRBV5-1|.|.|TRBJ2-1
CASSLEPGEQFF
TGCGCCAGCAGCTTGGAGCCAGGGGAGCAGTTCTTC